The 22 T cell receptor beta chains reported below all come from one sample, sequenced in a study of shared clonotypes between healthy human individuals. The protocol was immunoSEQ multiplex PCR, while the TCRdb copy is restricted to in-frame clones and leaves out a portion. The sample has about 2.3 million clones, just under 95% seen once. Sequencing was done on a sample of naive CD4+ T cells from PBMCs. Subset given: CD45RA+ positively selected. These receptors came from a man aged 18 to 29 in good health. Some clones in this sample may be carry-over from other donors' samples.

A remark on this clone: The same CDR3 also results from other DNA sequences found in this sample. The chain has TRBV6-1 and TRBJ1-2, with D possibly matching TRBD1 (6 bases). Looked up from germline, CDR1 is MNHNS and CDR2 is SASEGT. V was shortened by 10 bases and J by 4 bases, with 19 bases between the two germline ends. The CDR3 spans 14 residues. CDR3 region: CAIEQGGGGYGYTF. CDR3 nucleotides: TGTGCCATTGAACAGGGAGGAGGCGGCTATGGCTACACCTTC.

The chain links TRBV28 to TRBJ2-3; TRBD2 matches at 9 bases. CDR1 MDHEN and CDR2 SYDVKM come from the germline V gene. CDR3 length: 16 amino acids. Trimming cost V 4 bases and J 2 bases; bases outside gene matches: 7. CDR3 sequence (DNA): TGTGCCAGCAGTTCCGGGACTAGCAGGTACACAGATACGCAGTATTTT. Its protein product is CASSSGTSRYTDTQYF.

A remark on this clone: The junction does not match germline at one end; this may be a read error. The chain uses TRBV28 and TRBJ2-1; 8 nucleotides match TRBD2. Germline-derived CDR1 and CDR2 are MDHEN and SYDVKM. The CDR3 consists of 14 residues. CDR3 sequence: CASNLAGRVNEQFF. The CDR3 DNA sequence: TGTGCCAGCAATTTAGCGGGACGGGTTAATGAGCAGTTCTTC.

The CDR3 DNA sequence: TGTGCCAGCAGTGAAAGAGTAGCGGGCAATCAGCCCCAGCATTTT. Its translation is CASSERVAGNQPQHF. This chain connects TRBV6-1 to TRBJ1-5; D call uncertain. V was shortened by 2 bases and J by 2 bases, with 10 bases between the two germline ends. The CDR3 runs to 15 residues. Germline CDR1 and CDR2: MNHNS and SASEGT.

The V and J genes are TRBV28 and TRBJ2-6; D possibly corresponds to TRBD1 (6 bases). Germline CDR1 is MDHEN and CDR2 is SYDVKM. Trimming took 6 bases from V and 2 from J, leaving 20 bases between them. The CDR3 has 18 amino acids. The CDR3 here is CASRGRGVALTGANVLTF. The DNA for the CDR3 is TGTGCCAGCAGGGGCAGGGGAGTCGCGCTGACTGGGGCCAACGTCCTGACTTTC.

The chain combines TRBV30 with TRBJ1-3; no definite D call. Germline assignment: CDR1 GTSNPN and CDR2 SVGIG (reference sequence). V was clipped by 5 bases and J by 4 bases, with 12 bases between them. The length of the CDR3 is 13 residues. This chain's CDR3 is CAWRRGAGNTIYF. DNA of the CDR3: TGTGCCTGGCGAAGAGGAGCGGGAAACACCATATATTTT.

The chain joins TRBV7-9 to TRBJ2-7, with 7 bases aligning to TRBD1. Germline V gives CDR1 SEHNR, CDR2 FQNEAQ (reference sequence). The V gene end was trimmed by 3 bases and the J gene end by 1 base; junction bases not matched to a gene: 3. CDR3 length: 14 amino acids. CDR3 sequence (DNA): TGTGCCAGCAGCTTCGGGACAGCGTCCTACGAGCAGTACTTC. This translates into CASSFGTASYEQYF.

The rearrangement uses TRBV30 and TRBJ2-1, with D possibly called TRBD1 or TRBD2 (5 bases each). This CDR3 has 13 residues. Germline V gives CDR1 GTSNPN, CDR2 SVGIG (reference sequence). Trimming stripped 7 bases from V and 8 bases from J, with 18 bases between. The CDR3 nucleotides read TGTGCCTTATACGGGCCGGGGACGCATGAGCAGTTCTTC. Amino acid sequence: CALYGPGTHEQFF.

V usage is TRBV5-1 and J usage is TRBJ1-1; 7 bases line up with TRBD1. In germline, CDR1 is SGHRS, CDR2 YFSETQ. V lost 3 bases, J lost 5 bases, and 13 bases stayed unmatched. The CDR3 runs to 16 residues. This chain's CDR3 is CASSSGTANYKTEAFF. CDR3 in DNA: TGCGCCAGCAGCTCCGGGACAGCGAACTACAAGACTGAAGCTTTCTTT.

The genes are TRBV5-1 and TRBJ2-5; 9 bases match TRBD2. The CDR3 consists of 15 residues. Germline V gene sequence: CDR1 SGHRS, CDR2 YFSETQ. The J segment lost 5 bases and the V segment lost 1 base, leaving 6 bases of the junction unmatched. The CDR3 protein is CASSLTGLAMETQYF. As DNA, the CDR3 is TGCGCCAGCAGCTTGACAGGACTAGCGATGGAGACCCAGTACTTC.

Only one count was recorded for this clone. Here the CDR3 reads CASTLTSGTYNEQFF. The CDR3 DNA follows: TGTGCCAGCACCTTGACTAGCGGCACCTACAATGAGCAGTTCTTC. The genes are TRBV7-2 and TRBJ2-1, with 9 bases identical to TRBD2. V lost 7 bases, J lost 2 bases, and 6 bases stayed unmatched. Germline V CDR1 and CDR2: SGHTA, FQGNSA. The CDR3 consists of 15 residues. Variable domain in full (rest from reference TRBV7-2 and TRBJ2-1): GAGVSQSPSNKVTEKGKDVELRCDPISGHTALYWYRQSLGQGLEFLIYFQGNSAPDKSGLPSDRFSAERTGGSVSTLTIQRTQQEDSAVYLCASTLTSGTYNEQFFGPGTRLTVL.

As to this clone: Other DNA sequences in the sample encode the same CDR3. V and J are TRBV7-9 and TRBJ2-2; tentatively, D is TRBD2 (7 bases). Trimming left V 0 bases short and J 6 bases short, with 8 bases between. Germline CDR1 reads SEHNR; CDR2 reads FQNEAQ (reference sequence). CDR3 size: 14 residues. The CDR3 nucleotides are TGTGCCAGCAGCTTAGCGGGGGGGCCCGGGGAGCTGTTTTTT. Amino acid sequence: CASSLAGGPGELFF.

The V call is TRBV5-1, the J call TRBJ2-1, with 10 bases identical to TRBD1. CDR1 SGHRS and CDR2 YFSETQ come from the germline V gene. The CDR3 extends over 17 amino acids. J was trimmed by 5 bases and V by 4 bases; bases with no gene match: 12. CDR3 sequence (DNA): TGCGCCAGCAGCCAAAGACAGGGGGCCATTCAACACAATGAGCAGTTCTTC. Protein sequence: CASSQRQGAIQHNEQFF.

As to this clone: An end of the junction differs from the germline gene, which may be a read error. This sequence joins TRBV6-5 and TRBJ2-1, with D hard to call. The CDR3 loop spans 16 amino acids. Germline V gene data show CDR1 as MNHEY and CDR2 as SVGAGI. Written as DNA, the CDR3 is TGTGCCAGCAGTCACTCCTCGTTTGTCCCCTACAATGAGCAGTTCTTC. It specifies CASSHSSFVPYNEQFF.

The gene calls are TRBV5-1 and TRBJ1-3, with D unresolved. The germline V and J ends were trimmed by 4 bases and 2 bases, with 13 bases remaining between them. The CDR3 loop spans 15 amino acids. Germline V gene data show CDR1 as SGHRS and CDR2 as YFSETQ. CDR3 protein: CASSASTFTGNTIYF. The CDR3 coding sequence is TGCGCCAGCAGCGCGTCGACGTTTACTGGAAACACCATATATTTT.

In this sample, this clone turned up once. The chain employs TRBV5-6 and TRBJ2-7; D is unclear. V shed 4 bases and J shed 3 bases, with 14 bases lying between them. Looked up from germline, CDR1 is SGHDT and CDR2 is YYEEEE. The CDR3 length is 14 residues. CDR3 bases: TGTGCCAGCAGCATGACCCACGTGAACTACGAGCAGTACTTC. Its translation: CASSMTHVNYEQYF.

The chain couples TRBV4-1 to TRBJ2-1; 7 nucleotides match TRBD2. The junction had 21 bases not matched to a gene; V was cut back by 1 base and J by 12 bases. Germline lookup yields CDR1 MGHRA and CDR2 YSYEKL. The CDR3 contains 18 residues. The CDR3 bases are TGCGCCAGCAGCCAAGCCCTCCTTGGCCGCGGGAGACGAATCGGGCAGTTCTTC. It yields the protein CASSQALLGRGRRIGQFF.

DNA of the CDR3: TGCGCCAGCAGCTTGGAACAGGGGCGATACGAGCAGTACTTC. As protein: CASSLEQGRYEQYF. The chain joins TRBV5-1 to TRBJ2-7; 7 nucleotides match TRBD1. The length of the CDR3 is 14 residues. The ends lost 0 bases at V and 4 bases at J; junction bases unmatched: 4. The germline V gene encodes CDR1 SGHRS and CDR2 YFSETQ.

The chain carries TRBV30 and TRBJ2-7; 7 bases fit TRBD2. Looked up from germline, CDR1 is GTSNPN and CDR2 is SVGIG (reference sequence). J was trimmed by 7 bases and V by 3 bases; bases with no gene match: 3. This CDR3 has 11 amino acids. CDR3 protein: CAWRQAGEQYF. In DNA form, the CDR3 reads TGTGCCTGGAGGCAAGCGGGGGAGCAGTACTTC.

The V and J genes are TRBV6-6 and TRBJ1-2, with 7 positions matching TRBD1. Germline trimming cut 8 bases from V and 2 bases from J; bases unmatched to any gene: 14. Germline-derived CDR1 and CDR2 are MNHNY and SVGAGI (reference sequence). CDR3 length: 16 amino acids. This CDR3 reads CASLSPGTAENYGYTF. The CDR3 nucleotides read TGTGCCAGCCTTTCGCCAGGGACAGCTGAAAACTATGGCTACACCTTC.

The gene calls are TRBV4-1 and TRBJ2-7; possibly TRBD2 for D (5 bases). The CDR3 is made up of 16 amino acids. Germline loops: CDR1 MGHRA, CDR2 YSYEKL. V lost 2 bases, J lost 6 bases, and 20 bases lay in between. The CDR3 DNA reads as TGCGCCAGCAGCCAAATACGGAGAGGGTCCGGTCGCGAGCAGTACTTC. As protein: CASSQIRRGSGREQYF.

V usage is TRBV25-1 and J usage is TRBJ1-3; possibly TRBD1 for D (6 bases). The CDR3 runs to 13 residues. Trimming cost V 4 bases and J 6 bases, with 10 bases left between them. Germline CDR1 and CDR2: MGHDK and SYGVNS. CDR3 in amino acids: CASSVAGANTIYF. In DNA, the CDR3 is TGTGCCAGCAGTGTGGCGGGGGCAAACACCATATATTTT. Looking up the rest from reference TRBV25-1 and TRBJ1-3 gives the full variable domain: EADIYQTPRYLVIGTGKKITLECSQTMGHDKMYWYQQDPGMELHLIHYSYGVNSTEKGDLSSESTVSRIRTEHFPLTLESARPSHTSQYLCASSVAGANTIYFGEGSWLTVV.